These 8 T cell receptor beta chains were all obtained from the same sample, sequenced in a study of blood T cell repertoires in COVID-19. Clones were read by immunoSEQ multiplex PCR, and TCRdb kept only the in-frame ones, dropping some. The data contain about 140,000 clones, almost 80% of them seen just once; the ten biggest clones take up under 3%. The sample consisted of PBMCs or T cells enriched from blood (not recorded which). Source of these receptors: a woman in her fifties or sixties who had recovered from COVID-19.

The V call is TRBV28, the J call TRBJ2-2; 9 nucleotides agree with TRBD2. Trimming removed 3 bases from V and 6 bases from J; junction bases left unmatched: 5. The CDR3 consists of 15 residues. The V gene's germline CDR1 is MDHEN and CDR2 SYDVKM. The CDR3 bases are TGTGCCAGCAGTTTTAGCGGGAGAAGGGCCGGGGAGCTGTTTTTT. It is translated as CASSFSGRRAGELFF. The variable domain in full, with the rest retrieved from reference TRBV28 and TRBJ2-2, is DVKVTQSSRYLVKRTGEKVFLECVQDMDHENMFWYRQDPGLGLRLIYFSYDVKMKEKGDIPEGYSVSREKKERFSLILESASTNQTSMYLCASSFSGRRAGELFFGEGSRLTVL.

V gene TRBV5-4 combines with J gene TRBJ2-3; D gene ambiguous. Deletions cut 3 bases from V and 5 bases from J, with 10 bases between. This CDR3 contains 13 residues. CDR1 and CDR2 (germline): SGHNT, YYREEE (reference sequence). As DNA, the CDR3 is TGTGCCAGCAGCTCACCCCCAGGAGATACGCAGTATTTT. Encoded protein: CASSSPPGDTQYF.

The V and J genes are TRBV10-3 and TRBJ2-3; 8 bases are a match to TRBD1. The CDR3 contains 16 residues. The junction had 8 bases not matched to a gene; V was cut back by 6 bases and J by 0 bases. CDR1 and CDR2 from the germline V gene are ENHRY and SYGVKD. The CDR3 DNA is TGTGCCATCAGCACAGGGGGGCGATCTAGCACAGATACGCAGTATTTT. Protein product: CAISTGGRSSTDTQYF.

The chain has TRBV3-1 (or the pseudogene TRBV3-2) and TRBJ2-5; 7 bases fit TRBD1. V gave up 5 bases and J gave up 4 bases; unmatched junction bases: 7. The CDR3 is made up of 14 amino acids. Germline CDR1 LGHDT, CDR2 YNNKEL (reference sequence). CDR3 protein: CASSRDRVGETQYF. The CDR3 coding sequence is TGTGCCAGCAGCAGAGACAGGGTTGGAGAGACCCAGTACTTC.

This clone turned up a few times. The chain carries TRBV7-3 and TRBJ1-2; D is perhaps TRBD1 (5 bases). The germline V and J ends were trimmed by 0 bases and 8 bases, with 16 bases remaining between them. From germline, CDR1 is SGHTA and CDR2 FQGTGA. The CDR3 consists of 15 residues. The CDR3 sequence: CASSLTSTGVGGYTF. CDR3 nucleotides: TGTGCCAGCAGCTTAACATCTACGGGGGTGGGCGGCTACACCTTC.

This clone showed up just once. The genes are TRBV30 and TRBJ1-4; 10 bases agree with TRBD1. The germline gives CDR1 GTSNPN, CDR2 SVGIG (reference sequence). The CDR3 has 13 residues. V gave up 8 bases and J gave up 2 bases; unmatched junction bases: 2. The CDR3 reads CAGDRGTNEKLFF. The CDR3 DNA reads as TGTGCCGGGGACAGGGGCACTAATGAAAAACTGTTTTTT.

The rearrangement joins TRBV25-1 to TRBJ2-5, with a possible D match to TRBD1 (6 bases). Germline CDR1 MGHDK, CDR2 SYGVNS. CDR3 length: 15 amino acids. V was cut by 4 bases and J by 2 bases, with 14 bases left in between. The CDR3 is CASSAPTGQQETQYF. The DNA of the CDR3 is TGTGCCAGCAGTGCCCCGACAGGTCAACAAGAGACCCAGTACTTC. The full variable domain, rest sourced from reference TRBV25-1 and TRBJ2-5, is EADIYQTPRYLVIGTGKKITLECSQTMGHDKMYWYQQDPGMELHLIHYSYGVNSTEKGDLSSESTVSRIRTEHFPLTLESARPSHTSQYLCASSAPTGQQETQYFGPGTRLLVL.

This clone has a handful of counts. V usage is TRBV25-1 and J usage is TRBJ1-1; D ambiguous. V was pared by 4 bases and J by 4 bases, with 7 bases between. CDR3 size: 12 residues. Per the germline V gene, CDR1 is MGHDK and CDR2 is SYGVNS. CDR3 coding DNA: TGTGCCAGCAGTGGTCCGGGCACTGAAGCTTTCTTT. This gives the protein CASSGPGTEAFF.